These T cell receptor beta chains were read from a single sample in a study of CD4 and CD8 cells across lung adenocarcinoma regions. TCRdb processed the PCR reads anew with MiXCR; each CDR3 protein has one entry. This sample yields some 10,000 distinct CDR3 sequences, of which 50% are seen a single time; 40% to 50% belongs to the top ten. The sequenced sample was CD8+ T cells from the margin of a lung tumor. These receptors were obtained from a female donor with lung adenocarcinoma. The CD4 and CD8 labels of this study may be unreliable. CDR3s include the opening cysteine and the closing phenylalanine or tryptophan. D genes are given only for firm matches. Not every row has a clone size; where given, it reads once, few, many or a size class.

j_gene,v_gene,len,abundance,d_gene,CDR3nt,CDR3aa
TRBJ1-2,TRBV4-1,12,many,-,TGCGCCAGCAGCCAGCGGGGCTATGGCTACACCTTC,CASSQRGYGYTF
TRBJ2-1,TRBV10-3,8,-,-,TGCAAGGTCACTGAGCAGTTCTTC,CKVTEQFF
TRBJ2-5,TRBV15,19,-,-,TGTGCCACCAGCAGAGATCGGCAGGGGCTAGCGGCCAACCAAGAGACCCAGTACTTC,CATSRDRQGLAANQETQYF
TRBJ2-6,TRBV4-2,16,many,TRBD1,TGTGCCAGCAGCCAGACGACAGGGTTTGGGGCCAACGTCCTGACTTTC,CASSQTTGFGANVLTF
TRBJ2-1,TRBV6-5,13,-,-,TGTGCCAGCAGTTGGAGGACAGACAATGAGCAGTTCTTC,CASSWRTDNEQFF
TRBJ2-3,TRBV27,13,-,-,TGTGCCTCCAGTCTGCGAGTCAAAAATACTCAGTATTTC,CASSLRVKNTQYF
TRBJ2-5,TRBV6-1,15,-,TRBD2,TGTGCCAGCAAGCGACTAGCGGGATACCAAGAGACCCAGTACTTC,CASKRLAGYQETQYF
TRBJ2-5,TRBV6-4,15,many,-,TGTGCCATCACAATTAGGATGGAACCGCAAGAGACCCAGTACTTC,CAITIRMEPQETQYF
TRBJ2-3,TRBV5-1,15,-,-,TGCGCCAGGAGCTACGGGGTGAGGATCACAGATACGCAGTATTTT,CARSYGVRITDTQYF
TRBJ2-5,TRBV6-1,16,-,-,TGTGCCAGCAGTGAAAATAGCGGAGGGGGGCAAGAGACCCAGTACTTC,CASSENSGGGQETQYF
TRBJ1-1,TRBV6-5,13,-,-,TGTGCCAGCAGGGGGGGCAGGTCAGGCGCAGCTTTCTTT,CASRGGRSGAAFF
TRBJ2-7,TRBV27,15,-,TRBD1,TGTGCCAGCAGTTTGGGGGACAGAGACACAGACACGCAGTACTTC,CASSLGDRDTDTQYF
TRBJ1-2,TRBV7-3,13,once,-,TGTGCCAGCAGCTTAGACGGGGCCGTGGGCTACACCTTC,CASSLDGAVGYTF
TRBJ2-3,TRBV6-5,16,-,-,TGTGCCAGCAGTTACCTCGCGGCCGGTAGCCAAGAGACGCAGTATTTT,CASSYLAAGSQETQYF
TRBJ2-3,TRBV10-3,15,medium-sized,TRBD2,TGTGCCATCAGTGAGGGAGCGGGAGGGGTAGATACGCAGTATTTT,CAISEGAGGVDTQYF
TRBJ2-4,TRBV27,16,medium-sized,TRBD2,TGTGCCAGCAGTTCGGACGGGAGGCCAGGGACTAACATTCAGTACTTC,CASSSDGRPGTNIQYF
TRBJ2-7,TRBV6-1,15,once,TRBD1,TGTGCCAGCACTGAAGACAGGGGGCTATACTACGAGCAGTACTTC,CASTEDRGLYYEQYF
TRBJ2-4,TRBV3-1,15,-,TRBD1,TGTGCCAGCAGCCGGGGACAGATAGCCAAAAACATTCAGTACTTC,CASSRGQIAKNIQYF
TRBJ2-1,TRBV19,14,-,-,TGTGCCAGTAGTATAGACTTCTCTAGAGGTGAGCAGTTCTTC,CASSIDFSRGEQFF
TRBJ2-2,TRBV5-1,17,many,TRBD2,TGCGCCAGCAGCTTGGAAGGGACTAGCGGTAACACCGGGGAGCTGTTTTTT,CASSLEGTSGNTGELFF
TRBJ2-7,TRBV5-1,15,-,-,TGCGCCAGCAGCTTAAGGGGAGTGGGTTCCTACGAGCAGTACTTC,CASSLRGVGSYEQYF
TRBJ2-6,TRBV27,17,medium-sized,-,TGTGCCAGCAGTACCCGGACCAGGGTATCTGGGGCCAACGTCCTGACTTTC,CASSTRTRVSGANVLTF
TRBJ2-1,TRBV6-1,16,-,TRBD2,TGTGCCAGCAGTGAGCTAGCGGGAGGTTCCTACAATGAGCAGTTCTTC,CASSELAGGSYNEQFF